The 8 T cell receptor beta chains listed next were all sequenced from one sample in a study of blood T cells in healthy people across ages. A second PCR, run for roughly 7 to 12 cycles, used a sample-barcoded 5' primer plus a J-beta primer mix. A single record per CDR3 protein comes from TCRdb applying MiXCR to the 5' RACE reads. The data show about a million distinct CDR3 sequences, with roughly 47% seen just once and 20% to 25% held by the top ten. Sequencing was performed on blood. The receptor source for this set is a woman in her sixties in good health.

Written as DNA, the CDR3 is TGTGCCAGCAGTTACTCCAGCTTTCCCAATTCACCCCTCCACTTT. This gives the protein CASSYSSFPNSPLHF. The J gene is TRBJ1-6, the V gene TRBV6-5; no clear D. The CDR3 is 15 residues long. V lost 0 bases, J lost 7 bases, and 10 bases lay in between. Looked up from germline, CDR1 is MNHEY and CDR2 is SVGAGI.

V is TRBV20-1 and J is TRBJ2-7, with 14 positions matching TRBD2. Germline assignment: CDR1 DFQATT and CDR2 SNEGSKA (reference sequence). This CDR3 comprises 19 residues. The junction had 13 bases not matched to a gene; V was cut back by 0 bases and J by 3 bases. The CDR3 is CSARDHRTSGRPRSYEQYF. In DNA form, the CDR3 reads TGCAGTGCTAGAGACCACCGGACTAGCGGGAGGCCACGAAGCTACGAGCAGTACTTC.

The chain employs TRBV14 and TRBJ1-2; a possible D gene is TRBD1 (6 bases). The CDR3 runs 12 residues. CDR1 SGHDN and CDR2 FVKESK come from the germline V gene. Trimming shortened V by 6 bases and J by 8 bases, and 13 bases separated the two germline ends. CDR3 sequence reads: CASSRGRWGYTF. In DNA, the CDR3 is TGTGCCAGCAGTCGGGGGCGCTGGGGCTACACCTTC.

The CDR3 is CASSFRSYTDTQYF. In DNA, the CDR3 is TGTGCCAGCAGCTTCCGGTCATACACAGATACGCAGTATTTT. This rearrangement joins TRBV7-2 to TRBJ2-3; D not certain. Germline values: CDR1 SGHTA, CDR2 FQGNSA. V lost 3 bases and J 2 bases, leaving 9 bases between the germline ends. The CDR3 has 14 amino acids. Full variable domain (missing parts from reference TRBV7-2 and TRBJ2-3): GAGVSQSPSNKVTEKGKDVELRCDPISGHTALYWYRQSLGQGLEFLIYFQGNSAPDKSGLPSDRFSAERTGGSVSTLTIQRTQQEDSAVYLCASSFRSYTDTQYFGPGTRLTVL.

There are a few counts of this clonotype. V gene TRBV28 combines with J gene TRBJ2-3; 7 nucleotides align to TRBD2. The V segment lost 5 bases and the J segment 4 bases; nucleotides outside the gene matches: 9. The CDR3 runs to 15 residues. Germline CDR1 MDHEN, CDR2 SYDVKM. In nucleotides, the CDR3 is TGTGCCAGCAGTCCTCCCGGCGGGAGCCCAGATACGCAGTATTTT. Encoded protein: CASSPPGGSPDTQYF. The full variable domain, rest sourced from reference TRBV28 and TRBJ2-3, is DVKVTQSSRYLVKRTGEKVFLECVQDMDHENMFWYRQDPGLGLRLIYFSYDVKMKEKGDIPEGYSVSREKKERFSLILESASTNQTSMYLCASSPPGGSPDTQYFGPGTRLTVL.

The rearrangement links TRBV24-1 to TRBJ1-2; D remains unclear. Germline V gene sequence: CDR1 KGHDR, CDR2 SFDVKD. CDR3 length: 13 residues. With 4 bases removed from V and 3 bases from J, the gap between germline ends came to 8 bases. This CDR3 reads CATSDDGHYGYTF. The CDR3 nucleotides read TGTGCCACCAGTGACGACGGACACTATGGCTACACCTTC.

The chain combines TRBV27 with TRBJ2-3; D is uncertain. Trimming took 6 bases from V and 3 from J, leaving 13 bases between them. Germline V lookup: CDR1 MNHEY, CDR2 SMNVEV (reference sequence). This CDR3 has 14 residues. In DNA form, the CDR3 reads TGTGCCAGCAGGGCCTCATTAGGTACAGATACGCAGTATTTT. As protein: CASRASLGTDTQYF.

The rearrangement links TRBV6-6 to TRBJ2-7; D is uncertain. Between the trimmed V and J ends, which lost 4 bases and 5 bases, there was a span of 9 bases. The CDR3 consists of 12 residues. CDR1 and CDR2 (germline): MNHNY, SVGAGI (reference sequence). CDR3 residues: CASSSLANEQYF. The CDR3 coding sequence is TGTGCCAGCAGTTCCCTGGCCAACGAGCAGTACTTC.